These 8 T cell receptor beta chains came from one sample sequenced in a study of neurological immune-mediated disorders. TCRdb re-derived calls from the 5' RACE reads in MiXCR, one entry per CDR3 protein. The table lists 84,000 or so distinct CDR3 sequences, around 4% of them singletons, with 5% to 6% in the top ten. As for time point: longitudinal time-point 3. What was sequenced was PBMCs. These TCRs come from a woman aged 55-69 years with multiple sclerosis.

This clonotype was observed at least ten times. The chain couples TRBV5-1 to TRBJ2-5; D is undetermined. Germline CDR1 SGHRS, CDR2 YFSETQ. V was trimmed by 3 bases and J by 5 bases, leaving 5 bases between them. CDR3 size: 11 residues. The CDR3 is CASSYSETQYF. CDR3 nucleotide sequence: TGCGCCAGCAGCTACAGCGAGACCCAGTACTTC.

This clonotype occurred many times. The V and J genes are TRBV20-1 and TRBJ1-1, with 8 bases identical to TRBD1. CDR1 and CDR2 (germline): DFQATT, SNEGSKA (reference sequence). The CDR3 contains 13 residues. V was pared by 6 bases and J by 1 base, with 4 bases of the junction left unmatched. DNA for the CDR3: TGCAGTGCCGAGGACAGGGCGAACACTGAAGCTTTCTTT. Amino acid sequence: CSAEDRANTEAFF.

This clonotype was detected many times. The chain is built from TRBV7-2 and TRBJ1-1, with 7 bases lining up with TRBD1. Germline-derived CDR1 and CDR2 are SGHTA and FQGNSA. The CDR3 has 16 amino acids. V was pared by 1 base and J by 3 bases, with 8 bases of the junction left unmatched. DNA of the CDR3: TGTGCCAGCAGCTTAGATTATTGGACAGGAGACACTGAAGCTTTCTTT. This sequence encodes CASSLDYWTGDTEAFF.

This clonotype was found many times. The chain uses TRBV5-1 and TRBJ2-2; no reliable D call. This CDR3 is 13 amino acids long. Germline CDR1 is SGHRS and CDR2 is YFSETQ. V was cut by 3 bases and J by 7 bases, with 10 bases left in between. The CDR3 DNA reads as TGCGCCAGCAGCTCCGAGGTCGGCGGGGAGCTGTTTTTT. Translating gives CASSSEVGGELFF. The full variable domain, rest sourced from reference TRBV5-1 and TRBJ2-2, is KAGVTQTPRYLIKTRGQQVTLSCSPISGHRSVSWYQQTPGQGLQFLFEYFSETQRNKGNFPGRFSGRQFSNSRSEMNVSTLELGDSALYLCASSSEVGGELFFGEGSRLTVL.

This clonotype occurred many times. J is TRBJ1-6 and V is TRBV28; 10 bases are a match to TRBD1. This CDR3 is 15 amino acids long. V dropped 1 base and J dropped 8; count of bases not matched to a gene: 2. From germline, CDR1 is MDHEN and CDR2 SYDVKM. The DNA for the CDR3 is TGTGCCAGCAGTTTATACGGGACAGGGGATTCACCCCTCCACTTT. As protein: CASSLYGTGDSPLHF.

In its sample, this clonotype was seen many times. The CDR3 nucleotides are TGCGCCAGCGGTCTCCCCTCCGGGGGGGGCTCCTACGAGCAGTACTTC. Translated, it gives CASGLPSGGGSYEQYF. The chain couples TRBV5-1 to TRBJ2-7; 8 bases map to TRBD2. The CDR3 totals 16 residues. Trimming removed 7 bases from V and 0 bases from J; junction bases left unmatched: 12. Germline CDR1 is SGHRS and CDR2 is YFSETQ.

The table lists this clonotype with many counts. This chain uses TRBV20-1 with TRBJ1-5; D ambiguous. The germline V gene has CDR1 DFQATT and CDR2 SNEGSKA (reference sequence). The germline V and J ends were trimmed by 5 bases and 4 bases, with 18 bases remaining between them. This CDR3 comprises 15 residues. CDR3 coding DNA: TGCAGTGCTTACGAGGTGGGGTCGGGGAATCAGCCCCAGCATTTT. Its protein product is CSAYEVGSGNQPQHF.

This clonotype was recorded at least ten times. V gene TRBV12-3 or TRBV12-4 combines with J gene TRBJ2-7; a weak D match, TRBD2 (6 bases). CDR3 size: 13 residues. Trimming pared 4 bases from V and 1 base from J, leaving 8 bases between. CDR3 DNA sequence: TGTGCCAGCAGTTGGGGGGTTTCCTACGAGCAGTACTTC. This gives the protein CASSWGVSYEQYF.